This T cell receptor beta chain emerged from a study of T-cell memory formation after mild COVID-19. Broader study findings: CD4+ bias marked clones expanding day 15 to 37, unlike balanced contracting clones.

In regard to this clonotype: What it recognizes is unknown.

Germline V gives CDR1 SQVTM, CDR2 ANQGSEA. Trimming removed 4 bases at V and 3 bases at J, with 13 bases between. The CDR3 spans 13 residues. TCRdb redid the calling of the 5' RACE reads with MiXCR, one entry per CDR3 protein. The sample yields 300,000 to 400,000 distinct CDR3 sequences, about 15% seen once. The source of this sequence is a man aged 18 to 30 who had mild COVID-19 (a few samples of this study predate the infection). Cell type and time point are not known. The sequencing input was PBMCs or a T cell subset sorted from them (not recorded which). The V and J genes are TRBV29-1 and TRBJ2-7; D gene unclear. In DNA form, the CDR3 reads TGCAGCGTTGTCACAGCCCTGGACTACGAGCAGTACGTC. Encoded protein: CSVVTALDYEQYV.